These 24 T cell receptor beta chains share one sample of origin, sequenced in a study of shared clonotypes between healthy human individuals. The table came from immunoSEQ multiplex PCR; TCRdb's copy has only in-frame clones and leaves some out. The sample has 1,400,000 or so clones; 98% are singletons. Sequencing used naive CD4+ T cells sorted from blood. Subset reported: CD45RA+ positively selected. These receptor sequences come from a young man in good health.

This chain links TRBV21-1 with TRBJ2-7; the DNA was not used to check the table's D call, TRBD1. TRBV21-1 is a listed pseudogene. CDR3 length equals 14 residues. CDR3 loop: CASSGHAAPYEQYF. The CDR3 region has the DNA TGTGCCAGCAGCGGGCATGCAGCCCCCTACGAGCAGTACTTC.

CDR3: CASRRGDNYGYTF. Here the CDR3 DNA reads TGTGCCAGCAGGAGGGGGGATAACTATGGCTACACCTTC. The J gene is TRBJ1-2, the V gene TRBV2; D might be TRBD1 (6 bases). V lost 6 bases and J 1 base, leaving 9 bases between the germline ends. In germline, CDR1 is SNHLY, CDR2 FYNNEI. The CDR3 is 13 amino acids.

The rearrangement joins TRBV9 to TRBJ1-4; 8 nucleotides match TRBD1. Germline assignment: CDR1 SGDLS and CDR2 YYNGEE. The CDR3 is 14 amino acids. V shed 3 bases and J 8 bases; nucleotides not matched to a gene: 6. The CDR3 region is CASSDQGAGEKLFF. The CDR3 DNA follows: TGTGCCAGCAGCGACCAGGGGGCGGGGGAAAAACTGTTTTTT.

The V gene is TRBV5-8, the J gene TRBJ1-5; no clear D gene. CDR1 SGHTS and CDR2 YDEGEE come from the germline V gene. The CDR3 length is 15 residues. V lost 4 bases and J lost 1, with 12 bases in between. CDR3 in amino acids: CASSGGRRSNQPQHF. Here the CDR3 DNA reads TGTGCCAGCAGCGGTGGCAGGAGGAGCAATCAGCCCCAGCATTTT.

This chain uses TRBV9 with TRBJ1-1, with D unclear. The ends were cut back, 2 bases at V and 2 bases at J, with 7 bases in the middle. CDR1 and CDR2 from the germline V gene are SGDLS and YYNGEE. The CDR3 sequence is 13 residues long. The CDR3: CASSVSANTEAFF. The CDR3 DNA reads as TGTGCCAGCAGCGTCTCAGCTAACACTGAAGCTTTCTTT.

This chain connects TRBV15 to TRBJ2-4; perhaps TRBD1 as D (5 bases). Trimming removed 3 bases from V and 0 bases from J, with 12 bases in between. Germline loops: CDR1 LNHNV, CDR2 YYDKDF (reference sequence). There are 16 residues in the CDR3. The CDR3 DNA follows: TGTGCCACCAGCAGGGAAGGGGAACTAGCCAAAAACATTCAGTACTTC. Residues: CATSREGELAKNIQYF.

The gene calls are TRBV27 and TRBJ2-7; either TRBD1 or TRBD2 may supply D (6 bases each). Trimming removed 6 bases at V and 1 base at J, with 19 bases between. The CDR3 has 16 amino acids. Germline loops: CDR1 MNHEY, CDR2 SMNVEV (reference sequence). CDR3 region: CASSPGVGTASYEQYF. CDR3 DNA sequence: TGTGCCAGCAGCCCAGGGGTTGGGACTGCATCCTACGAGCAGTACTTC.

This CDR3 is CASTETSGGYNEQFF. The CDR3 bases are TGTGCCAGCACAGAAACTAGCGGGGGATACAATGAGCAGTTCTTC. V and J are TRBV19 and TRBJ2-1; TRBD2 aligns across 11 bases. Trimming at V came to 9 bases and at J to 4 bases, leaving 8 bases not matched to a gene. Germline V gene data show CDR1 as LNHDA and CDR2 as SQIVND (reference sequence). The CDR3 extends over 15 amino acids.

The CDR3 region has the DNA TGTGCCAGCTCACCAAACCGACAGGGCCAAAGCTCTGGGGCCAACGTCCTGACTTTC. It is translated as CASSPNRQGQSSGANVLTF. The chain employs TRBV18 and TRBJ2-6, with TRBD1 matching 7 bases. Looked up from germline, CDR1 is KGHSH and CDR2 is LQKENI. CDR3 length: 19 amino acids. Germline trimming cut 2 bases from V and 0 bases from J; bases unmatched to any gene: 10.

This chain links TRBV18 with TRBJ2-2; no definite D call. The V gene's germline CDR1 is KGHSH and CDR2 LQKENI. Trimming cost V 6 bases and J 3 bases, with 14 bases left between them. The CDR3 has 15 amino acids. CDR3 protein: CASSSTPIDTGELFF. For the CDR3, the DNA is TGTGCCAGCTCTTCGACTCCAATCGACACCGGGGAGCTGTTTTTT. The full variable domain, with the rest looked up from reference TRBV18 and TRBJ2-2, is NAGVMQNPRHLVRRRGQEARLRCSPMKGHSHVYWYRQLPEEGLKFMVYLQKENIIDESGMPKERFSAEFPKEGPSILRIQQVVRGDSAAYFCASSSTPIDTGELFFGEGSRLTVL.

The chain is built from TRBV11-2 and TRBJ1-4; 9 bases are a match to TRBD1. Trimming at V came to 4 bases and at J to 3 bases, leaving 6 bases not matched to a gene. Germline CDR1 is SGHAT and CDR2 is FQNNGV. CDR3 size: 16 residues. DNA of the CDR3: TGTGCCAGCAGCTCAGTACAGGGGGCAGCTAATGAAAAACTGTTTTTT. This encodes CASSSVQGAANEKLFF. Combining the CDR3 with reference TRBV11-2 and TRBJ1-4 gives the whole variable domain EAGVAQSPRYKIIEKRQSVAFWCNPISGHATLYWYQQILGQGPKLLIQFQNNGVVDDSQLPKDRFSAERLKGVDSTLKIQPAKLEDSAVYLCASSSVQGAANEKLFFGSGTQLSVL.

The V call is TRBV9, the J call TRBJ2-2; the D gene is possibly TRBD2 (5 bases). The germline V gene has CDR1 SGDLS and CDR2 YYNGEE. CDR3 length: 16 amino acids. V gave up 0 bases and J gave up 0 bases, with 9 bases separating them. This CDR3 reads CASSVVGRANTGELFF. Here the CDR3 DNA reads TGTGCCAGCAGCGTAGTGGGGAGAGCGAACACCGGGGAGCTGTTTTTT. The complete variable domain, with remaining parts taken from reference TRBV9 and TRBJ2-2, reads DSGVTQTPKHLITATGQRVTLRCSPRSGDLSVYWYQQSLDQGLQFLIQYYNGEERAKGNILERFSAQQFPDLHSELNLSSLELGDSALYFCASSVVGRANTGELFFGEGSRLTVL.

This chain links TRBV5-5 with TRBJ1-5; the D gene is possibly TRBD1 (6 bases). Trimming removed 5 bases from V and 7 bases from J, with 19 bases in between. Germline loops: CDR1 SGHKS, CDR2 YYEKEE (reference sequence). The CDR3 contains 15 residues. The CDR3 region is CASSWSVRGYQPQHF. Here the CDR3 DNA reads TGTGCCAGCAGTTGGAGCGTTAGGGGGTACCAGCCCCAGCATTTT. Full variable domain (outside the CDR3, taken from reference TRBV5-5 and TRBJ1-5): DAGVTQSPTHLIKTRGQQVTLRCSPISGHKSVSWYQQVLGQGPQFIFQYYEKEERGRGNFPDRFSARQFPNYSSELNVNALLLGDSALYLCASSWSVRGYQPQHFGDGTRLSIL.

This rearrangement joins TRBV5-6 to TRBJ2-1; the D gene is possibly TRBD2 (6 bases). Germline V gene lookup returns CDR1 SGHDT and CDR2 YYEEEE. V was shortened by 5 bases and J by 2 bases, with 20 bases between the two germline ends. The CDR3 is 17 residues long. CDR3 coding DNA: TGTGCCAGCAGAGTATTTCTAGGAGGCGGGACCTACAATGAGCAGTTCTTC. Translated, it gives CASRVFLGGGTYNEQFF.

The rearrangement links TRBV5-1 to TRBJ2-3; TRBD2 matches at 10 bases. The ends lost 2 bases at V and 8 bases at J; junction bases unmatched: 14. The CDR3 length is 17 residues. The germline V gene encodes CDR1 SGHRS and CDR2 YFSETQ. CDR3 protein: CASSFHTSATSGITQYF. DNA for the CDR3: TGCGCCAGCAGCTTCCACACCTCAGCAACTAGCGGGATTACGCAGTATTTT.

The CDR3 protein is CASSWGHEQYF. As DNA, the CDR3 is TGTGCCAGCAGCTGGGGCCACGAGCAGTACTTC. This sequence joins TRBV5-6 and TRBJ2-7; perhaps TRBD1 as D (5 bases). The V gene's germline CDR1 is SGHDT and CDR2 YYEEEE. The germline V and J ends were trimmed by 3 bases and 5 bases, with 6 bases remaining between them. The CDR3 extends over 11 amino acids.

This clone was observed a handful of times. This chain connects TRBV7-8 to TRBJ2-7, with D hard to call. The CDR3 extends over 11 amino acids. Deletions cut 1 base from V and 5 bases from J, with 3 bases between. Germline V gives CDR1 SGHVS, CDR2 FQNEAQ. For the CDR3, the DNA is TGTGCCAGCAGCTTAGTCGACGAGCAGTACTTC. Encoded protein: CASSLVDEQYF.

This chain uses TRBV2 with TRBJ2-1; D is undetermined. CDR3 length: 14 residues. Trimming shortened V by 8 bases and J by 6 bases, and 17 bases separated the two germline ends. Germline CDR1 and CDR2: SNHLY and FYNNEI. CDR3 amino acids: CASGVGLFLNEQFF. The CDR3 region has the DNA TGTGCCAGCGGGGTCGGGCTATTTCTCAATGAGCAGTTCTTC.

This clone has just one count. The CDR3 DNA sequence: TGCGCCAGCAAGGGCAACACAGGTCACACTAATGAAAAACTGTTTTTT. Its translation: CASKGNTGHTNEKLFF. This chain links TRBV23-1 with TRBJ1-4; perhaps TRBD1 as D (5 bases). TRBV23-1 qualifies as an ORF whose function is uncertain. The CDR3 loop spans 16 amino acids. Deletions cut 7 bases from V and 2 bases from J, with 17 bases between.

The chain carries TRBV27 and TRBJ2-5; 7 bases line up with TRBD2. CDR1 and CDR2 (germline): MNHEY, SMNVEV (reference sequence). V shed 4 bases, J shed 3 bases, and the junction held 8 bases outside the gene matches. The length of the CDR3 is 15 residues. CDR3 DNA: TGTGCCAGCAGTTCCCCTGCGGGGGTAAAAGAGACCCAGTACTTC. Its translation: CASSSPAGVKETQYF.

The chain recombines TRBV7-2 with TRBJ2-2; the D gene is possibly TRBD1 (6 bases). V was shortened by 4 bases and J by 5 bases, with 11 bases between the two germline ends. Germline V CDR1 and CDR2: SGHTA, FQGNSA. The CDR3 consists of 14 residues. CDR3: CASSSQGSTGELFF. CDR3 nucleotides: TGTGCCAGCAGCTCCCAGGGGTCTACCGGGGAGCTGTTTTTT.

CDR3: CASSPQWETYEQYF. The CDR3 nucleotides read TGTGCCAGCTCACCTCAGTGGGAAACCTACGAGCAGTACTTC. The rearrangement links TRBV18 to TRBJ2-7; D not resolved. Germline values: CDR1 KGHSH, CDR2 LQKENI. V was shortened by 3 bases and J by 2 bases, with 11 bases between the two germline ends. The CDR3 covers 14 residues.

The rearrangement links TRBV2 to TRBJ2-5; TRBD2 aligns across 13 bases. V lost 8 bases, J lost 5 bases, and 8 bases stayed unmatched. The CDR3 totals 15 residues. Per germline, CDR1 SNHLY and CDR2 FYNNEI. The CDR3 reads CASSRTSGRKETQYF. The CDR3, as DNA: TGTGCCAGCTCTCGGACTAGCGGGAGAAAGGAGACCCAGTACTTC.

The CDR3 sequence: CASSPRDRGSDEQYF. As DNA, the CDR3 is TGCGCCAGCAGCCCCAGGGACAGGGGGAGCGACGAGCAGTACTTC. V usage is TRBV4-3 and J usage is TRBJ2-7; TRBD1 agrees at 11 bases. CDR3 length equals 15 residues. In germline, CDR1 is LGHNA, CDR2 YSLEER. V gave up 4 bases and J gave up 5 bases; unmatched junction bases: 7.